This T cell receptor (beta chain) was captured by sequencing in a study of Ad26.COV2.S vaccination and SARS-CoV-2 variants. The overall study: Once, or twice with 56 days between doses, Ad26.COV2.S was given intramuscularly. Study conclusions and caveats: Ad26.COV2.S recipients had broader spike-specific TCRs (P = 0.0014).

With respect to this clone: Antigen specificity is unknown.

The table came from immunoSEQ multiplex PCR; TCRdb's copy has only in-frame clones and leaves some out. The sample includes roughly 680,000 clones, roughly 90% of them seen just once. V shed 2 bases and J 3 bases; nucleotides not matched to a gene: 7. This CDR3 is built from 16 residues. Germline loops: CDR1 MNHEY, CDR2 SVGAGI. The treatment was: around 19 received Ad26.COV2.S at low or high dose, single or two shots; 5 received placebo; per-sample allocation not given. All samples were drawn on day 63, counting from the first vaccine or placebo injection. The TCR sequence derives from a person between 18 and 65 years old who received the Ad26.COV2.S COVID-19 vaccine or a placebo. The J gene is TRBJ2-4, the V gene TRBV6-5, with 7 bases lining up with TRBD2. Sequenced material: peripheral blood, taken in a trial of Ad26.COV2.S vaccine versus placebo. The CDR3 DNA follows: TGTGCCAGCAGTTACCGGGGAGGGATTGGCAAAAACATTCAGTACTTC. It codes for CASSYRGGIGKNIQYF.